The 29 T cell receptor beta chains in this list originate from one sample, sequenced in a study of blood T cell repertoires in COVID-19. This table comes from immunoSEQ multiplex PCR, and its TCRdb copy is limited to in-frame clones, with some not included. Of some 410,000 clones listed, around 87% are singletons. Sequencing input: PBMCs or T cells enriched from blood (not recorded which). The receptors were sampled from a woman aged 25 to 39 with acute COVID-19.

CDR3 loop: CASSPRGTGGSYEQYF. In DNA, the CDR3 is TGTGCCAGCAGCCCTCGAGGGACAGGGGGGTCCTACGAGCAGTACTTC. This chain joins TRBV3-1 (or the pseudogene TRBV3-2) and TRBJ2-7, with 11 bases identical to TRBD1. After removal of 4 bases from V and 1 base from J, the junction contained 6 bases not matched to a gene. This CDR3 has 16 residues. Germline loops: CDR1 LGHDT, CDR2 YNNKEL (reference sequence).

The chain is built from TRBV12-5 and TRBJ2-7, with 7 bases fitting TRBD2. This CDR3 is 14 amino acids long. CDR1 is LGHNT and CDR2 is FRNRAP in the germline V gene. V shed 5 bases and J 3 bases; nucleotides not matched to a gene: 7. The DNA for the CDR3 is TGTGCTAGTGGTCCAGGGACTAAATTCTACGAGCAGTACTTC. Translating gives CASGPGTKFYEQYF.

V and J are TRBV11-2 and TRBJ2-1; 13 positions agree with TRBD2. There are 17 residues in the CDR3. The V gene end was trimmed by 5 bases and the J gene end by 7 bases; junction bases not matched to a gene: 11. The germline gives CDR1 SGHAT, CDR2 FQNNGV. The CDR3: CASSQTRTSGGLNEQFF. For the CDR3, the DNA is TGTGCCAGCAGCCAGACTAGGACTAGCGGGGGTCTTAATGAGCAGTTCTTC. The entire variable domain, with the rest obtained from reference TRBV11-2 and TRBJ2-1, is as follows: EAGVAQSPRYKIIEKRQSVAFWCNPISGHATLYWYQQILGQGPKLLIQFQNNGVVDDSQLPKDRFSAERLKGVDSTLKIQPAKLEDSAVYLCASSQTRTSGGLNEQFFGPGTRLTVL.

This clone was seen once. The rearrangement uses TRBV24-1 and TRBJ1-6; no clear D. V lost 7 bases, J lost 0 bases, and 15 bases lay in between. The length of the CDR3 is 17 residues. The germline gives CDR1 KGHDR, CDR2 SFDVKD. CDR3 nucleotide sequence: TGTGCCACCAGGACCCCCGGGGTAAGCTCCTATAATTCACCCCTCCACTTT. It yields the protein CATRTPGVSSYNSPLHF.

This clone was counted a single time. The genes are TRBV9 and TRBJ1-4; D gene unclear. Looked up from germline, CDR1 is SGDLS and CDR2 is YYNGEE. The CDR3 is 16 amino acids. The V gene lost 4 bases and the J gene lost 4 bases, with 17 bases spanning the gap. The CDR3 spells CASSFGGGDNNEKLFF. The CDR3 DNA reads TGTGCCAGCAGCTTCGGCGGTGGAGATAATAATGAAAAACTGTTTTTT.

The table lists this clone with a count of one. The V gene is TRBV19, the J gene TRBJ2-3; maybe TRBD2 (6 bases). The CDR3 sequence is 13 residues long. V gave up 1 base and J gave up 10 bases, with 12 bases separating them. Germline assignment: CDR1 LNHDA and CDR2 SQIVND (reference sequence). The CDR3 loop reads CASSIVVEGSQYF. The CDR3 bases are TGTGCCAGTAGTATAGTGGTGGAGGGGTCGCAGTATTTT.

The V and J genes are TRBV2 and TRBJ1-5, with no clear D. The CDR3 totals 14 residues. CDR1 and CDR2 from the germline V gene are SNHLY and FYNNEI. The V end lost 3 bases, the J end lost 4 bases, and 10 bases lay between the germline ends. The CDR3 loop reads CASSEQQPNQPQHF. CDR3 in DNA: TGTGCCAGCAGTGAGCAACAGCCTAATCAGCCCCAGCATTTT.

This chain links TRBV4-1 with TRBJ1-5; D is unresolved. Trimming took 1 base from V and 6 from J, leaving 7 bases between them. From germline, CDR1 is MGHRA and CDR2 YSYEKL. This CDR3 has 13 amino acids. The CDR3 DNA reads TGCGCCAGCAGCCAAGTACCAGGTCAGCCCCAGCATTTT. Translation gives CASSQVPGQPQHF.

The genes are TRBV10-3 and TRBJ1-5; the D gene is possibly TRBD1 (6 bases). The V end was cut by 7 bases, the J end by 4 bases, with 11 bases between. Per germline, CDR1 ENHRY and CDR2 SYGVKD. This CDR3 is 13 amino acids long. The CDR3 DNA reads TGTGCCATCACCAAGGGGGTTAATCAGCCCCAGCATTTT. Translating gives CAITKGVNQPQHF.

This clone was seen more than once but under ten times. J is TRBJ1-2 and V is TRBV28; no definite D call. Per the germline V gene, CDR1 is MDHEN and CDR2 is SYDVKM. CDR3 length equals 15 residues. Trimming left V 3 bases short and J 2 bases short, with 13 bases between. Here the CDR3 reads CASSFERPGNYGYTF. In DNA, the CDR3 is TGTGCCAGCAGTTTTGAGCGCCCGGGAAACTATGGCTACACCTTC.

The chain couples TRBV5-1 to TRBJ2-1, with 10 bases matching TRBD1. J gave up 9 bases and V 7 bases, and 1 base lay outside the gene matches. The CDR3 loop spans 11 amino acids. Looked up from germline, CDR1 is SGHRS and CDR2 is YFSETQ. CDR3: CASGQGGEQFF. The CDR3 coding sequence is TGCGCCAGCGGACAGGGGGGTGAGCAGTTCTTC. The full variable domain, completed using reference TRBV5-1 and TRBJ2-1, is KAGVTQTPRYLIKTRGQQVTLSCSPISGHRSVSWYQQTPGQGLQFLFEYFSETQRNKGNFPGRFSGRQFSNSRSEMNVSTLELGDSALYLCASGQGGEQFFGPGTRLTVL.

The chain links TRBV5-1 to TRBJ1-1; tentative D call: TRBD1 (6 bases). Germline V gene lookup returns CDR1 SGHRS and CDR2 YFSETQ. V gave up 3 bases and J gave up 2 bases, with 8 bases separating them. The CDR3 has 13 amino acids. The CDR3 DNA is TGCGCCAGCAGCTCGGGACACAACACTGAAGCTTTCTTT. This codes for CASSSGHNTEAFF.

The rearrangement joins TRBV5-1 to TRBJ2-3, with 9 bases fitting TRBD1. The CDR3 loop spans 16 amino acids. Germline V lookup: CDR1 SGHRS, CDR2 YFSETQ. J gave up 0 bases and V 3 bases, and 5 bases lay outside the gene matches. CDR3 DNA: TGCGCCAGCAGCTCGGGACAGGGTCTAAGCACAGATACGCAGTATTTT. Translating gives CASSSGQGLSTDTQYF.

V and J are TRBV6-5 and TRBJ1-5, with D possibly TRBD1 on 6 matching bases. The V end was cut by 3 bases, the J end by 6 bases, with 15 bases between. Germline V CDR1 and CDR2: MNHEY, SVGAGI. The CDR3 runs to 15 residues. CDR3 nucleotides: TGTGCCAGCAGTTATGGGCAGGGGCACGGTCAGCCCCAGCATTTT. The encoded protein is CASSYGQGHGQPQHF.

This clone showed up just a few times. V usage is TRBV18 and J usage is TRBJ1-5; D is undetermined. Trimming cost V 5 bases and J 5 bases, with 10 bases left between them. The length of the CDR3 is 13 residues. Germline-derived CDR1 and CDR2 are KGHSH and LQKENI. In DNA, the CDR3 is TGTGCCAGCTCAACCGGGAGTGATCAGCCCCAGCATTTT. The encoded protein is CASSTGSDQPQHF.

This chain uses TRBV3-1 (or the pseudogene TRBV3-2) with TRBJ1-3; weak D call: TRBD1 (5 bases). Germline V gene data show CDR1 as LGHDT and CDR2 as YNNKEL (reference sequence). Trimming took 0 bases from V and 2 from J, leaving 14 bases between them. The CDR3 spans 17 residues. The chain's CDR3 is CASSQETPGTTGNTIYF. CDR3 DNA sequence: TGTGCCAGCAGCCAAGAAACGCCAGGGACTACTGGAAACACCATATATTTT.

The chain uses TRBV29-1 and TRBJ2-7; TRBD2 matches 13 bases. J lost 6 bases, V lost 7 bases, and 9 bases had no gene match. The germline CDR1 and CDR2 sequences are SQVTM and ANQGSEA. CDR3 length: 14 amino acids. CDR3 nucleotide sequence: TGCAGCGCTCTACTAGCGGGGGGGCCCGGCGAGCAGTACTTC. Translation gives CSALLAGGPGEQYF.

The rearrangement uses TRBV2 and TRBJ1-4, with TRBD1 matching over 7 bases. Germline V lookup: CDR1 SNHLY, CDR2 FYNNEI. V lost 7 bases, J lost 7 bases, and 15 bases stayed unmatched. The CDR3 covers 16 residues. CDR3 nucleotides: TGTGCCAGCAAAATTTCGACAGGGAGTTCGAGTGAAAAACTGTTTTTT. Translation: CASKISTGSSSEKLFF.

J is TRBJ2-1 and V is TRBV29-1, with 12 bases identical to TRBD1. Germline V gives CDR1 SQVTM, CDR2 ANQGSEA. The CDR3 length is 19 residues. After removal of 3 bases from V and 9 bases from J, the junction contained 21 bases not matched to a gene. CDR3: CSVDQGQGASWHPLSEQFF. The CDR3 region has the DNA TGCAGCGTTGACCAGGGACAGGGGGCTAGTTGGCACCCTCTGAGTGAGCAGTTCTTC.

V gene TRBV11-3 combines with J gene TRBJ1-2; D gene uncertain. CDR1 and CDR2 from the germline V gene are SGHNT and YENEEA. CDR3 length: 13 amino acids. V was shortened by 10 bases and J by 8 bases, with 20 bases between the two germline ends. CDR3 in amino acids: CATYLEDLYGYTF. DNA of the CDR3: TGTGCCACCTACCTGGAGGACCTGTACGGCTACACCTTC. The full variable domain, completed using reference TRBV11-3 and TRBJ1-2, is EAGVVQSPRYKIIEKKQPVAFWCNPISGHNTLYWYLQNLGQGPELLIRYENEEAVDDSQLPKDRFSAERLKGVDSTLKIQPAELGDSAVYLCATYLEDLYGYTFGSGTRLTVV.

CDR3 region: CSVVVGGAGQPQHF. Written as DNA, the CDR3 is TGCAGCGTTGTAGTGGGGGGGGCCGGACAGCCCCAGCATTTT. The chain has TRBV29-1 and TRBJ1-5, with a weak D call TRBD1 (6 bases). CDR3 length equals 14 residues. Trimming removed 4 bases at V and 7 bases at J, with 17 bases between. The germline V gene has CDR1 SQVTM and CDR2 ANQGSEA.

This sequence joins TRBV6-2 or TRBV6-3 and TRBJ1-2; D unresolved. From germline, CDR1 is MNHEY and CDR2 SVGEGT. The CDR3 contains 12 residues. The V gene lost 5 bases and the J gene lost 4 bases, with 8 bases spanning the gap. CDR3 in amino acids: CASSDGSYGYTF. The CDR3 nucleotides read TGTGCCAGCAGTGACGGGTCCTATGGCTACACCTTC.

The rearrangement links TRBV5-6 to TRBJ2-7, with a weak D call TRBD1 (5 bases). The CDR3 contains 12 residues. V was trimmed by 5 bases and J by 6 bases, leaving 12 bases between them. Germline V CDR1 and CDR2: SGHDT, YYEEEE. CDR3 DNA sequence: TGTGCCAGCAGTTCCAGAAGGGGCGAGCAGTACTTC. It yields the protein CASSSRRGEQYF.

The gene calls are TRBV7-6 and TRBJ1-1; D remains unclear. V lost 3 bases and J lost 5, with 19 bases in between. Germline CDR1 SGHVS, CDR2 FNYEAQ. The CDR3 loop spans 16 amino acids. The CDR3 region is CASSFDGRTGRTEAFF. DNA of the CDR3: TGTGCCAGCAGCTTTGATGGCCGGACGGGGAGGACTGAAGCTTTCTTT. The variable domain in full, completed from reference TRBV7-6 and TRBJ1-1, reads GAGVSQSPRYKVTKRGQDVALRCDPISGHVSLYWYRQALGQGPEFLTYFNYEAQQDKSGLPNDRFSAERPEGSISTLTIQRTEQRDSAMYRCASSFDGRTGRTEAFFGQGTRLTVV.

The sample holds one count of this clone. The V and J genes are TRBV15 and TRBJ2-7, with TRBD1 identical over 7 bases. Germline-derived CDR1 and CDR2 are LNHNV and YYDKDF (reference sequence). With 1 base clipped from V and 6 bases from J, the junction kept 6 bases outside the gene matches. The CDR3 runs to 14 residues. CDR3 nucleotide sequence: TGTGCCACCAGCAGAGGCCTGACAGGGTCCGAGCAGTACTTC. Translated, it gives CATSRGLTGSEQYF.

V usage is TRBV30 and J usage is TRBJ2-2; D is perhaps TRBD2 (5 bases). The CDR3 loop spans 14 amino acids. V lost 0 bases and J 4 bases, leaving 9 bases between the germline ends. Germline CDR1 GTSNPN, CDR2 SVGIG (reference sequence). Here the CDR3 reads CAWSVLTSTGELFF. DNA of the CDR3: TGTGCCTGGAGTGTACTTACTAGCACCGGGGAGCTGTTTTTT.

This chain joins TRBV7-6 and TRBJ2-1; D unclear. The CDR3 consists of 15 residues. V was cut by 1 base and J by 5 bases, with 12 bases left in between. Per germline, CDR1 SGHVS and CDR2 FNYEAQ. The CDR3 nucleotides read TGTGCCAGCAGCTTAGAAGCATCTAGACACAATGAGCAGTTCTTC. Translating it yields CASSLEASRHNEQFF. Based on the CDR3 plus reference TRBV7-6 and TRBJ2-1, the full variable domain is GAGVSQSPRYKVTKRGQDVALRCDPISGHVSLYWYRQALGQGPEFLTYFNYEAQQDKSGLPNDRFSAERPEGSISTLTIQRTEQRDSAMYRCASSLEASRHNEQFFGPGTRLTVL.

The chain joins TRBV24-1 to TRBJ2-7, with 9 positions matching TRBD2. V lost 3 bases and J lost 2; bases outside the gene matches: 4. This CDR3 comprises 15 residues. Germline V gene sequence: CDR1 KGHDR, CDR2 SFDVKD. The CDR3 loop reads CATSDGRGGPYEQYF. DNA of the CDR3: TGTGCCACCAGTGATGGGCGGGGGGGCCCCTACGAGCAGTACTTC.

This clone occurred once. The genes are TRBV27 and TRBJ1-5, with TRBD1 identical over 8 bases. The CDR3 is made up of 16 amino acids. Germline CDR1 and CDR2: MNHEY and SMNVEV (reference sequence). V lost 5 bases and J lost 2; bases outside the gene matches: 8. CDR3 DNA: TGTGCCAGCAGTCCTCGACAGGGGTTGGGCAATCAGCCCCAGCATTTT. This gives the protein CASSPRQGLGNQPQHF.